This T cell receptor beta chain emerged from a study of OX40 agonist ivuxolimab in advanced cancers. Study-level information: Every 2 weeks, patients got intravenous ivuxolimab at one of six dose levels (0.01-10 mg/kg). Under the entry rules, prior anti-PD-1, anti-PD-L1 or anti-CTLA-4 therapy was allowed, and around 40% had some. Whole-study results and caveats: No determination was made of the antigen specificity of the expanded peripheral T cells. Normalized expansion of T-cell clones was also low for some nonresponders.

This CDR3 has 16 residues. In regard to this clone: Its specificity is unknown.

Generated by immunoSEQ multiplex PCR, the TCRdb table keeps only in-frame clones and is missing some. The table lists about 38,000 clones, roughly 82% of them singletons. This chain connects TRBV21-1 to TRBJ1-6; the listed D gene, TRBD1, was not tested against the DNA. TRBV21-1 is a pseudogene locus. This TCR derives from an adult with an advanced solid tumor such as melanoma, head and neck, liver or kidney cancer. Here the sequenced sample was CD4+ or CD8+ T cells sorted from blood, taken in a trial of the OX40 agonist ivuxolimab. The CDR3 loop is CASSKATPSYNSPLHF. DNA for the CDR3: TGTGCCAGCAGCAAAGCGACACCTTCTTATAATTCACCCCTCCACTTT.